This T cell receptor beta chain was profiled in a study of Graves' ophthalmopathy and Graves' hyperthyroidism. For the study at large: The collection of peripheral blood took place at initial diagnosis, before any treatment.

CDR3 regions of TCR beta were amplified from RNA transcripts. An initial RT-PCR round employing HTBI primers preceded a second-round multiplex PCR. Using its own MiXCR run on the multiplex PCR reads, TCRdb lists one record per CDR3 protein. The repertoire holds 740,000 or so distinct CDR3 sequences, with around 40% as singletons. This clonotype appeared a few times. Trimming cost V 4 bases and J 0 bases, with 17 bases left between them. Germline V gene lookup returns CDR1 SGHRS and CDR2 YFSETQ. The CDR3 runs to 16 residues. V is TRBV5-1 and J is TRBJ2-7; weak D call: TRBD1 (7 bases). Material: peripheral blood. The clonotype comes from an adult man with Graves' ophthalmopathy. The CDR3 DNA follows: TGCGCCAGCAGCGTCGAGGCAGGGGGGAGCTCCTACGAGCAGTACTTC. Its translation is CASSVEAGGSSYEQYF.